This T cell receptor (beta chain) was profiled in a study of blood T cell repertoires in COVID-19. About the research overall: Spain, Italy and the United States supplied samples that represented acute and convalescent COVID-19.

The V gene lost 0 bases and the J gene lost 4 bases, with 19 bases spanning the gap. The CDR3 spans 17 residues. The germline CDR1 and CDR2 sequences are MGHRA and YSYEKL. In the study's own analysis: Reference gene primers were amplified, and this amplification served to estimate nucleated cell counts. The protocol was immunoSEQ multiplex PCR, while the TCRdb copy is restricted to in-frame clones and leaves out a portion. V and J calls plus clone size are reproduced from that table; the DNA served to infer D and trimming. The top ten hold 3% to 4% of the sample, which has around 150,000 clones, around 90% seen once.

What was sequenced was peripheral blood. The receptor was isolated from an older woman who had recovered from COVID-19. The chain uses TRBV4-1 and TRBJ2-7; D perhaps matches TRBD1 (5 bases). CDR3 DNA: TGCGCCAGCAGCCAAGACTACAGGTCTTCCTTCCTATACGAGCAGTACTTC. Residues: CASSQDYRSSFLYEQYF.